The next 17 T cell receptor beta chains were all read from a single sample in a study of cytomegalovirus exposure and HLA in healthy donors. Primers included in the PCR were 60 Vbeta and 13 Jbeta primers. Method: immunoSEQ multiplex PCR; TCRdb's copy keeps in-frame clones and lacks some. Of around 130,000 clones detected, about 78% appear once; the ten largest clones hold less than 3.5%. Source material: PBMCs. Receptors were obtained from a human donor in good health.

This clone was recorded once. The chain combines TRBV7-8 with TRBJ2-7, with D possibly matching TRBD1 (6 bases). Per germline, CDR1 SGHVS and CDR2 FQNEAQ. Between the trimmed V and J ends, which lost 5 bases and 1 base, there was a span of 15 bases. This CDR3 is built from 15 residues. The CDR3 nucleotides are TGTGCCAGCAGCCCGGTGACAGGTTCATCCTACGAGCAGTACTTC. This encodes CASSPVTGSSYEQYF. The complete variable domain, with remaining parts taken from reference TRBV7-8 and TRBJ2-7, reads GAGVSQSPRYKVAKRGQDVALRCDPISGHVSLFWYQQALGQGPEFLTYFQNEAQLDKSGLPSDRFFAERPEGSVSTLKIQRTQQEDSAVYLCASSPVTGSSYEQYFGPGTRLTVT.

This clone was seen a few times. The chain couples TRBV21-1 to TRBJ1-2; the table assigns TRBD1, which was not confirmed against the DNA. TRBV21-1 is a documented pseudogene. The CDR3 is made up of 14 amino acids. The DNA of the CDR3 is TGTGCCAGCAGCAAGGCGGGACAGAACTATGGCTACACCTTC. Its protein is CASSKAGQNYGYTF.

The chain joins TRBV10-2 to TRBJ2-3; D unclear. Germline lookup yields CDR1 WSHSY and CDR2 SAAADI. The CDR3 sequence is 11 residues long. Trimming took 8 bases from V and 2 from J, leaving 5 bases between them. The CDR3 DNA follows: TGCGCCAGCCTAAACACAGATACGCAGTATTTT. It encodes CASLNTDTQYF.

The V and J genes are TRBV19 and TRBJ1-5; possibly TRBD1 for D (5 bases). Germline values: CDR1 LNHDA, CDR2 SQIVND (reference sequence). V was shortened by 3 bases and J by 0 bases, with 12 bases between the two germline ends. The CDR3 length is 16 residues. As DNA, the CDR3 is TGTGCCAGTAGTATCCCTTTGGGGGGTAGCAATCAGCCCCAGCATTTT. Translating it yields CASSIPLGGSNQPQHF.

The J gene is TRBJ1-5, the V gene TRBV21-1; no check of the table's D call, TRBD1, against the DNA was made. TRBV21-1 is an annotated pseudogene. The CDR3 covers 13 residues. The CDR3 region has the DNA TGTGCCAGCGCGACAGGTAGGGATCAGCCCCAGCATTTT. This encodes CASATGRDQPQHF.

This clone was picked up one time. The chain has TRBV27 and TRBJ1-2; D perhaps matches TRBD1 (5 bases). CDR1 is MNHEY, CDR2 SMNVEV, per germline (reference sequence). The CDR3 is made up of 15 amino acids. V lost 10 bases and J 2 bases, leaving 20 bases between the germline ends. The CDR3 protein is CATQRAGPGNYGYTF. The CDR3 nucleotides read TGTGCCACCCAAAGAGCGGGACCGGGGAACTATGGCTACACCTTC.

V is TRBV6-5 and J is TRBJ2-7, with 7 bases identical to TRBD2. Trimming cost V 6 bases and J 1 base; bases outside gene matches: 9. The CDR3 covers 15 residues. Germline V lookup: CDR1 MNHEY, CDR2 SVGAGI. CDR3 DNA sequence: TGTGCCAGCAGGGGAGGGACTACACCATCCTACGAGCAGTACTTC. It yields the protein CASRGGTTPSYEQYF.

The chain is built from TRBV5-1 and TRBJ2-1, with 14 bases aligning to TRBD2. Germline lookup yields CDR1 SGHRS and CDR2 YFSETQ. CDR3 length: 16 amino acids. Trimming removed 4 bases from V and 7 bases from J; junction bases left unmatched: 7. CDR3 protein: CASSLGLAGARNEQFF. The CDR3 DNA reads as TGCGCCAGCAGCCTGGGACTAGCGGGAGCAAGGAATGAGCAGTTCTTC.

This chain links TRBV5-6 with TRBJ2-3; 8 bases align to TRBD2. The CDR3 totals 15 residues. Germline values: CDR1 SGHDT, CDR2 YYEEEE. V was clipped by 0 bases and J by 4 bases; unmatched bases: 4. The CDR3 sequence: CASSLVLAGSDTQYF. CDR3 DNA: TGTGCCAGCAGCTTGGTTTTAGCGGGATCAGATACGCAGTATTTT.

This chain joins TRBV5-1 and TRBJ2-7; 10 nucleotides match TRBD2. The CDR3 covers 16 residues. The germline V gene encodes CDR1 SGHRS and CDR2 YFSETQ. Losses at the gene ends were 4 bases for V and 4 bases for J; bases not matched to a gene: 11. The CDR3 coding sequence is TGCGCCAGCAGCCCACCACTAGCGGGGAACCCTTACGAGCAGTACTTC. Protein sequence: CASSPPLAGNPYEQYF.

This chain links TRBV7-8 with TRBJ2-7; 9 nucleotides line up with TRBD1. V lost 3 bases and J lost 3; bases outside the gene matches: 6. CDR1 and CDR2 (germline): SGHVS, FQNEAQ. CDR3 length equals 15 residues. The CDR3 protein is CASSFWTGAGYEQYF. The DNA of the CDR3 is TGTGCCAGCAGCTTTTGGACAGGGGCCGGCTACGAGCAGTACTTC.

V usage is TRBV27 and J usage is TRBJ1-2; 12 nucleotides line up with TRBD1. Germline assignment: CDR1 MNHEY and CDR2 SMNVEV (reference sequence). V dropped 8 bases and J dropped 8; count of bases not matched to a gene: 9. The CDR3 is 14 amino acids. CDR3 nucleotides: TGTGCCAGCGCCCGGACCGGGACAGGGGGCGGCTACACCTTC. Protein product: CASARTGTGGGYTF.

V and J are TRBV19 and TRBJ2-5; D call uncertain. Looked up from germline, CDR1 is LNHDA and CDR2 is SQIVND (reference sequence). CDR3 length: 10 amino acids. V dropped 10 bases and J dropped 3 bases, with 6 bases sitting between them. The CDR3 nucleotides are TGTGCCACCGTCGAAGAGACCCAGTACTTC. This codes for CATVEETQYF.

The chain links TRBV19 to TRBJ2-7, with TRBD2 matching over 7 bases. CDR3 length: 14 amino acids. Trimming removed 6 bases from V and 0 bases from J; junction bases left unmatched: 5. Germline V gene data show CDR1 as LNHDA and CDR2 as SQIVND (reference sequence). The chain's CDR3 is CASSLRDYSYEQYF. The CDR3 DNA is TGTGCCAGTAGCCTCCGGGACTACTCCTACGAGCAGTACTTC. Looking up the rest from reference TRBV19 and TRBJ2-7 gives the full variable domain: DGGITQSPKYLFRKEGQNVTLSCEQNLNHDAMYWYRQDPGQGLRLIYYSQIVNDFQKGDIAEGYSVSREKKESFPLTVTSAQKNPTAFYLCASSLRDYSYEQYFGPGTRLTVT.

The chain is built from TRBV7-6 and TRBJ2-2; 9 nucleotides line up with TRBD2. Per the germline V gene, CDR1 is SGHVS and CDR2 is FNYEAQ. This CDR3 contains 16 residues. V lost 3 bases, J lost 0 bases, and 2 bases stayed unmatched. The CDR3 loop reads CASSLLAGSNTGELFF. As DNA, the CDR3 is TGTGCCAGCAGCTTGCTAGCGGGGTCGAACACCGGGGAGCTGTTTTTT.

The chain combines TRBV21-1 with TRBJ1-5. TRBV21-1 represents a pseudogene. The CDR3 has 16 residues. CDR3 residues: CASSPAREGGNQPQHF. The CDR3 DNA reads TGTGCCAGCAGCCCCGCGAGGGAAGGAGGGAATCAGCCCCAGCATTTT.

The gene calls are TRBV28 and TRBJ1-2, with a weak D call TRBD1 (6 bases). CDR1 MDHEN and CDR2 SYDVKM come from the germline V gene. V was clipped by 3 bases and J by 6 bases, with 11 bases between them. This CDR3 contains 13 residues. The chain's CDR3 is CASSFLQGHGYTF. CDR3 bases: TGTGCCAGCAGTTTCCTCCAGGGGCATGGCTACACCTTC.